The 8 T cell receptor beta chains presented below share a single source sample, sequenced in a study of blood T cells in healthy people across ages. Sample-barcoded 5' priming and a J-beta primer mix drove a second PCR of roughly 6 to 12 cycles. TCRdb re-called the 5' RACE reads through MiXCR, storing one row per CDR3 protein. Among 1.5 million to 2 million distinct CDR3 sequences listed, 49% were seen once. Source material: blood. These receptors were taken from a woman in her forties in good health.

V usage is TRBV7-9 and J usage is TRBJ1-2, with 10 positions matching TRBD1. This CDR3 is built from 15 residues. Germline values: CDR1 SEHNR, CDR2 FQNEAQ (reference sequence). V gave up 1 base and J gave up 6 bases; unmatched junction bases: 5. As DNA, the CDR3 is TGTGCCAGCAGCTTAGTAGGGGACAGGGGAGATGGCTACACCTTC. Its protein is CASSLVGDRGDGYTF.

This clonotype was observed a handful of times. The chain couples TRBV6-2 or TRBV6-3 to TRBJ2-1; D is uncertain. Germline CDR1 and CDR2: MNHEY and SVGEGT. This CDR3 region has 12 residues. Trimming pared 4 bases from V and 5 bases from J, leaving 6 bases between. CDR3 DNA: TGTGCCAGCAGTTCCAGAAACAATGAGCAGTTCTTC. Encoded protein: CASSSRNNEQFF.

The chain has TRBV20-1 and TRBJ2-3; D is perhaps TRBD1 (5 bases). V was shortened by 3 bases and J by 2 bases, with 24 bases between the two germline ends. The CDR3 covers 18 residues. Germline V gives CDR1 DFQATT, CDR2 SNEGSKA (reference sequence). The CDR3 here is CSASITLPQESITDTQYF. The CDR3, as DNA: TGCAGTGCTAGCATTACCCTACCACAGGAAAGCATCACAGATACGCAGTATTTT.

This clonotype was seen more than once but under ten times. This sequence joins TRBV5-1 and TRBJ2-1; D is perhaps TRBD1 or TRBD2 (6 bases each). Trimming pared 4 bases from V and 0 bases from J, leaving 11 bases between. This CDR3 is built from 15 residues. CDR1 is SGHRS and CDR2 is YFSETQ in the germline V gene. Written as DNA, the CDR3 is TGCGCCAGCAGCCCTGAGGGGGGCTCCTACAATGAGCAGTTCTTC. It translates to CASSPEGGSYNEQFF.

The rearrangement joins TRBV4-2 to TRBJ1-2; 11 bases map to TRBD1. The CDR3 extends over 23 amino acids. J was trimmed by 4 bases and V by 1 base; bases with no gene match: 26. Germline V gene data show CDR1 as LGHNA and CDR2 as YNFKEQ. The DNA of the CDR3 is TGTGCCAGCAGCCAAGTATTGGGAACGGGACAGGGGGTCGGAGGAGTGGTCGGCTATGGCTACACCTTC. It yields the protein CASSQVLGTGQGVGGVVGYGYTF.

The rearrangement links TRBV5-1 to TRBJ2-1, with a possible D match to TRBD2 (6 bases). Germline CDR1 SGHRS, CDR2 YFSETQ. This CDR3 contains 16 residues. Trimming removed 4 bases from V and 4 bases from J, with 18 bases in between. This CDR3 reads CASSPRSGFLYNEQFF. CDR3 nucleotide sequence: TGCGCCAGCAGCCCAAGGAGCGGGTTCTTATACAATGAGCAGTTCTTC.

The chain employs TRBV15 and TRBJ1-2; 11 nucleotides agree with TRBD1. V lost 8 bases to trimming and J lost 0 bases; unmatched junction nucleotides: 5. This CDR3 is built from 15 residues. Germline V gene sequence: CDR1 LNHNV, CDR2 YYDKDF (reference sequence). The CDR3 coding sequence is TGTGCCACCTGGGACAGGGGGTCTTCTAACTATGGCTACACCTTC. Amino acids: CATWDRGSSNYGYTF.

The rearrangement uses TRBV13 and TRBJ2-7; no reliable D call. The V and J ends lost 5 bases and 2 bases respectively, with 16 bases between them. Germline V CDR1 and CDR2: PRHDT, FYEKMQ (reference sequence). The CDR3 has 15 residues. The CDR3 DNA sequence: TGTGCCAGCAGCGGCAGTCCGGGCTCAACCTACGAGCAGTACTTC. Translated, it gives CASSGSPGSTYEQYF.